This T cell receptor (beta chain) comes out of a study of OX40 agonist ivuxolimab in advanced cancers. Across the study: Earlier treatment with anti-PD-1, anti-PD-L1 or anti-CTLA-4 was permitted, and 30% to 40% had received some. Study results and caveats: At 0.1 to 3.0 mg/kg and by week 6, CD4+ and CD8+ T cells in the blood had expanded clonally.

Libraries were prepared by immunoSEQ multiplex PCR; TCRdb keeps only in-frame clonotypes and omits some of them. The table records some 50,000 clones, about 86% of them present only once. The CDR3 spans 15 residues. The germline CDR1 and CDR2 sequences are MDHEN and SYDVKM. V dropped 7 bases and J dropped 0 bases, with 13 bases sitting between them. On this clone: Its antigen is unidentified.

The input for sequencing was CD4+ or CD8+ T cells sorted from blood, taken in a trial of the OX40 agonist ivuxolimab. The TCR originated in an adult with an advanced solid tumor such as melanoma, head and neck, liver or kidney cancer. The V gene is TRBV28, the J gene TRBJ1-3; D is ambiguous. The CDR3 protein is CASNPLPGSGNTIYF. The CDR3 region has the DNA TGTGCCAGCAACCCCCTCCCAGGCTCTGGAAACACCATATATTTT.